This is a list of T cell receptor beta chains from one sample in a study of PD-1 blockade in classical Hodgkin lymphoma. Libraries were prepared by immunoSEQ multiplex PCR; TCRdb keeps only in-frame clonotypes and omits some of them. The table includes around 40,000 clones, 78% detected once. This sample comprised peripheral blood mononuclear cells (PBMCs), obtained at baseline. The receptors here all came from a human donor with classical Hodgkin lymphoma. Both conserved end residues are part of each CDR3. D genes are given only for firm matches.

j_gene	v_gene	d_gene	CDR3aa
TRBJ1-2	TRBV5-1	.	CASSLDGGAYGYTF
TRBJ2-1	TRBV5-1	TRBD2	CASSYQPPTSGGYEQFF
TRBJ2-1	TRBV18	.	CASSPYRDAYNEQFF
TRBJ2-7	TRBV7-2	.	CASSFSYEQYF
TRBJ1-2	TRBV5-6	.	CASSLFGFGGSGYTF
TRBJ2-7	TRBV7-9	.	CASSSDPGEQYF
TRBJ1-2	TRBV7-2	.	CASSLPGEDYGYTF
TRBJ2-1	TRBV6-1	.	CASSESGNNEQFF
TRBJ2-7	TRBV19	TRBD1	CASSIGRGSSYEQYF
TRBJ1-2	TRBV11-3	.	CASSYPSTESNYGYTF
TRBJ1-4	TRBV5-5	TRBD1	CASSRTGGDEKLFF
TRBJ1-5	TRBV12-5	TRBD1	CASGLDRVGYQPQHF
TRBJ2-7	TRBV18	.	CASSPPGAGEQYF
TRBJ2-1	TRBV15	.	CATSREGIANNEQFF
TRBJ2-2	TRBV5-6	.	CASSFDSYTGELFF
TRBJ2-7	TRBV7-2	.	CASSRDFYGQYF
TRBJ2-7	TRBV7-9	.	CASSLAGSYEQYF
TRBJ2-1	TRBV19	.	CASSIDRGAYNEQFF
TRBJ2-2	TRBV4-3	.	CASSHYGTTNTGELFF
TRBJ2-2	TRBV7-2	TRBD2	CASSSGLAGAWAGELFF
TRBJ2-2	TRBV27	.	CASRRGRPPHGELFF
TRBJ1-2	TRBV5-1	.	CASSLEGANYGYTF
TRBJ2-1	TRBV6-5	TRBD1	CASSPGTGAYNEQFF
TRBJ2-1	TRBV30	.	CAWTMDPSYNEQFF
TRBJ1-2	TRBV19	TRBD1	CASNPRDSSPRYTF
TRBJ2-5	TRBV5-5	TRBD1	CASSQGQGRETQYF
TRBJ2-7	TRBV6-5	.	CASSYSGLGASEQYF
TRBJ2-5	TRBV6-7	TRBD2	CASTFRKRTSGGHQETQYF
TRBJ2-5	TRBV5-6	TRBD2	CASNQRGFQETQYF
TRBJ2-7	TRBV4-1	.	CASSQEGVNSYEQYF
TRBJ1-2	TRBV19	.	CASSKLFIAGGYTF
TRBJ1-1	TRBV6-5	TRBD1	CASRSGTGVNTEAFF
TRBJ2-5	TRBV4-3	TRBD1	CASSQDQGGVTQYF
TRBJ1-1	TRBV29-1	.	CSVDKGAFRETQEAFF
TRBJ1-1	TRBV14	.	CASSLRAFGRDTEAFF
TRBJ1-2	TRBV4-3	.	CASSQGGPGPYGYTF
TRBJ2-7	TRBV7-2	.	CASSWGLENEQYF
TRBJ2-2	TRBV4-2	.	CASSQSDGGRTGELFF
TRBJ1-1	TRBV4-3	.	CASSQGHGENTEAFF
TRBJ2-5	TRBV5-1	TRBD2	CASSPLAGKETQYF
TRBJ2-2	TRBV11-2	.	CASSFPLGGARTGELFF
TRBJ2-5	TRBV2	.	CASSDGISETQYF
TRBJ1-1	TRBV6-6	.	CASSSPGGYMNTEAFF
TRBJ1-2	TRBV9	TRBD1	CASSGLRQGRDNYGYTF
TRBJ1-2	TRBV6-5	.	CASSYQGFNGYTF
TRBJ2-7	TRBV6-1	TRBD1	CASNDRAWSYEQYF
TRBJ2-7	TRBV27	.	CASSVQGGSYEQYF
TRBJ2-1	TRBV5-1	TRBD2	CASSFGRGALDYNEQFF
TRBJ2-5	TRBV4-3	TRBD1	CASSLGQGRETQYF
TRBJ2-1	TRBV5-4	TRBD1	CASNEGQGAYNEQFF
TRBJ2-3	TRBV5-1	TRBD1	CASSVGQDLDTQYF
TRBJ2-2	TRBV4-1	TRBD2	CASSPSSGVNTGELFF
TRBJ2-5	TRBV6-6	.	CASSLTGQSETQYF
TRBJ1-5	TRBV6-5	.	CASSPTGNQPQHF
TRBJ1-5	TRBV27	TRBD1	CASSFGGQGGLQPQHF
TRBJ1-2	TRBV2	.	CASSVGGSNYGYTF
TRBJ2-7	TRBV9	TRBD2	CASSVEGGGIYEQYF
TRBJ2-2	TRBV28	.	CASQSLDTGELFF